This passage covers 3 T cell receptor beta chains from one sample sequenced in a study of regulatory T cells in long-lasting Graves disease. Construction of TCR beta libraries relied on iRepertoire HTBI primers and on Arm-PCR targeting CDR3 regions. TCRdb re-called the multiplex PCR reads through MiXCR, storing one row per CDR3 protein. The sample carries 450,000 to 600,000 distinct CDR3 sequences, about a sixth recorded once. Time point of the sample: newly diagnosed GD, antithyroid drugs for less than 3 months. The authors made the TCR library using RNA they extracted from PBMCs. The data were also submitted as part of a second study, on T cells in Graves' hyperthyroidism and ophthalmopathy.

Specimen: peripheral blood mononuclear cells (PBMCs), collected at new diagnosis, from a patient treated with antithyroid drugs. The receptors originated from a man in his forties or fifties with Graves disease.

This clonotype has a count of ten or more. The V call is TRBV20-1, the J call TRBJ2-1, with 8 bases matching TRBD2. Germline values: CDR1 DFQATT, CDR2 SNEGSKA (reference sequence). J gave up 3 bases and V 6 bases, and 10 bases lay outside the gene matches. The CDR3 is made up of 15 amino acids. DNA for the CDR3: TGCAGTGCCGGGGGGGACACCTCATACTACAATGAGCAGTTCTTC. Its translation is CSAGGDTSYYNEQFF.

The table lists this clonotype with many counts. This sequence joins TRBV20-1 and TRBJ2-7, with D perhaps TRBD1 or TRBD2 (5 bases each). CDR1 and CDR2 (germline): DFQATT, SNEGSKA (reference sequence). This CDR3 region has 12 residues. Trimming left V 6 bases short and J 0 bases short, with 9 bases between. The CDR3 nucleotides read TGCAGTGCGTCCGGGACCTCCTACGAGCAGTACTTC. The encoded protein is CSASGTSYEQYF.

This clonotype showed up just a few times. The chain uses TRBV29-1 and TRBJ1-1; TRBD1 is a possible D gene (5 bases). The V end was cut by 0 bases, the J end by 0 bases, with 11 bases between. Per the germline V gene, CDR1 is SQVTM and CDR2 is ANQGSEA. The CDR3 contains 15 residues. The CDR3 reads CSVEDRGVMNTEAFF. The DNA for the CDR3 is TGCAGCGTTGAAGATCGGGGGGTAATGAACACTGAAGCTTTCTTT.